This is a list of T cell receptor beta chains from one sample in a study of T cells after yellow fever vaccination. Via MiXCR, TCRdb re-called the 5' RACE reads, giving one row per CDR3 protein. The table records about 400,000 distinct CDR3 sequences, 6.2% of them present only once. Specimen: PBMCs, collected 5 days after the yellow fever booster vaccination. The receptors come from a man younger than 45 who received the YFV17D yellow fever vaccine. Both conserved end residues are part of each CDR3. D genes are given only for firm matches. Part of the rows lack a size; the others show once, few, many or a class for expanded clones.

NA	TRBJ2-1	many	TRBV20-1	TGCAGTGCTAGGGCGGGAAGGACCTACAATGAGCAGTTCTTC	CSARAGRTYNEQFF
NA	TRBJ2-1	NA	TRBV12-3/TRBV12-4	TGTGCCAGCAGTTCTATCATCGAGCAGTTCTTC	CASSSIIEQFF
NA	TRBJ2-5	many	TRBV7-2	TGTGCCAGCAGCTTGGGTAGCGGCAGTACCCAAGAGACCCAGTACTTC	CASSLGSGSTQETQYF
NA	TRBJ2-1	many	TRBV24-1	TGTGCCACCAGTGATTCCCTTACGGGAAACAATGAGCAGTTCTTC	CATSDSLTGNNEQFF
NA	TRBJ2-3	NA	TRBV7-2	TGTGCCAGCAGCTTAAGGTCGGCGGGCCCTCCGCAGTATTTT	CASSLRSAGPPQYF
NA	TRBJ2-3	many	TRBV7-2	TGTGCCAGCAGCTTCTTCCCAATGTATTTT	CASSFFPMYF
NA	TRBJ1-1	many	TRBV5-1	TGCGCCAGCAGCTTGGTGTTGTTCGCTGAAGCTTTCTTT	CASSLVLFAEAFF
TRBD2	TRBJ2-1	many	TRBV5-6	TGTGCCAGCAGCTTCCGCCTCGGGACTACCACGGTCAATGAGCAGTTCTTC	CASSFRLGTTTVNEQFF
TRBD1	TRBJ2-5	few	TRBV29-1	TGCAGCGTTGAAGCCCAGGACAGGGAAGAGACCCAGTACTTC	CSVEAQDREETQYF
TRBD2	TRBJ2-2	NA	TRBV3-1	TGTGCCAGCAGCGGTAGCGGGATTACCGGGGAGCTGTTTTTT	CASSGSGITGELFF
NA	TRBJ2-7	few	TRBV4-1	TGCGCCAGCAGCCTGGACAGTGGTCAGTACTTC	CASSLDSGQYF
NA	TRBJ2-5	NA	TRBV5-5	TGTGCCAGCAGCTTTGTCCAAGAGACCCAGTACTTC	CASSFVQETQYF
NA	TRBJ2-7	NA	TRBV4-3	TGCGCCAGCAGCAAAGGGCCTGCGGGTTACGAGCAGTACTTC	CASSKGPAGYEQYF
TRBD1	TRBJ2-3	few	TRBV10-3	TGTGCCATCAGTGAGCGACAGGGTCCCACAGATACGCAGTATTTT	CAISERQGPTDTQYF
TRBD1	TRBJ2-7	few	TRBV20-1	TGCAGGGAGGGGACAGGTGCCTACGAGCAGTACTTC	CREGTGAYEQYF
TRBD1	TRBJ2-3	NA	TRBV28	TGTGCCAGCAGTTCACCCGGACAGGGGAAGGATACGCAGTATTTT	CASSSPGQGKDTQYF
NA	TRBJ2-5	NA	TRBV29-1	TGCAGCGTTAAACACGTAGGGACCCAGTACTTC	CSVKHVGTQYF
NA	TRBJ1-1	once	TRBV4-2	TGTGCCAGCAGCCCACAGGTCCTTCGCTACCAAGACACTGAAGCTTTCTTT	CASSPQVLRYQDTEAFF
NA	TRBJ2-7	NA	TRBV19	TGTGCCAGCGCTCCAGGGGTGGCCTACGAGCAGTACTTC	CASAPGVAYEQYF